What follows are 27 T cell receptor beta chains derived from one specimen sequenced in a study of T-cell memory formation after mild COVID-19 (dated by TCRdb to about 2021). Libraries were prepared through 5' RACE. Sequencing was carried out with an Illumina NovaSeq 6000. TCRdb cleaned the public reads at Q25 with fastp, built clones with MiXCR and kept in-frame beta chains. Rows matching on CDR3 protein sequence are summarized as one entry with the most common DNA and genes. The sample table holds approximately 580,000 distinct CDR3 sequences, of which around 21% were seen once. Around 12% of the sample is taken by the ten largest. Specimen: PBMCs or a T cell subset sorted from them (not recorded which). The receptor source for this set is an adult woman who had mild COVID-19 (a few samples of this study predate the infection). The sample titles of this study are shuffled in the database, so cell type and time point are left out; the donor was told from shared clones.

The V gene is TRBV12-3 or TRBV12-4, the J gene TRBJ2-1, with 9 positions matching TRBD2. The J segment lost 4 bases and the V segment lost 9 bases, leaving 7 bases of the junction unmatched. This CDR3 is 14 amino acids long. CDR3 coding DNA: TGTGCCAGTCCTCAAGCGGGGGGATACAATGAGCAGTTCTTC. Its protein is CASPQAGGYNEQFF.

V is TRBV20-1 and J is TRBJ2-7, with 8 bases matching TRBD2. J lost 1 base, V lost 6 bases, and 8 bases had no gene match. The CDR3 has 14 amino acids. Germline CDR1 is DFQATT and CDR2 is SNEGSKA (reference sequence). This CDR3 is CSAVGRGASYEQYF. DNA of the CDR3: TGCAGTGCCGTCGGGCGGGGGGCTTCCTACGAGCAGTACTTC.

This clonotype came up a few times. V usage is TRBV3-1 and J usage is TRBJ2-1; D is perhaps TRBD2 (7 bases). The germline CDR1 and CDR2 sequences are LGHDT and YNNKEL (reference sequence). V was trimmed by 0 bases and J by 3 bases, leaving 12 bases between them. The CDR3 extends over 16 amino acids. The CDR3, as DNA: TGTGCCAGCAGCCAAGAAGGCGGGGGCATCTACAATGAGCAGTTCTTC. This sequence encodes CASSQEGGGIYNEQFF.

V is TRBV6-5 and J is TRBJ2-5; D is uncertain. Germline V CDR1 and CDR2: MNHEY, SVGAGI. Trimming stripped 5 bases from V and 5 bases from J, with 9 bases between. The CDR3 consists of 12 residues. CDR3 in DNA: TGTGCCAGCAGTCCCAATCTTGAGACCCAGTACTTC. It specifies CASSPNLETQYF.

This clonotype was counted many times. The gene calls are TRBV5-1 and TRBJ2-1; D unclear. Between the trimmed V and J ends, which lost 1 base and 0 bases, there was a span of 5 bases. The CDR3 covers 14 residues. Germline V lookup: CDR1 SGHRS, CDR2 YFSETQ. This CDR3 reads CASSLRSSYNEQFF. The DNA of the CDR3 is TGCGCCAGCAGCTTGAGGAGCTCCTACAATGAGCAGTTCTTC.

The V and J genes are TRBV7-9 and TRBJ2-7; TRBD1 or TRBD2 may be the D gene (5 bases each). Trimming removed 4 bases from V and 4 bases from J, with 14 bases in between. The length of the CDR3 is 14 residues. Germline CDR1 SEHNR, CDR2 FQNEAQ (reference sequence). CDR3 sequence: CASSSRDGLYEQYF. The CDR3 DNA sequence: TGTGCCAGCAGCTCAAGGGACGGATTATACGAGCAGTACTTC.

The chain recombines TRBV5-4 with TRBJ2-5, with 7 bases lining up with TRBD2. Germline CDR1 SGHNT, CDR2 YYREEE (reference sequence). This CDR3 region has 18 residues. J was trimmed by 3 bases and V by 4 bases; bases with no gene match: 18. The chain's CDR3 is CASSQGLTGRGWEETQYF. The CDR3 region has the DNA TGTGCCAGCAGCCAGGGACTAACGGGACGCGGGTGGGAAGAGACCCAGTACTTC.

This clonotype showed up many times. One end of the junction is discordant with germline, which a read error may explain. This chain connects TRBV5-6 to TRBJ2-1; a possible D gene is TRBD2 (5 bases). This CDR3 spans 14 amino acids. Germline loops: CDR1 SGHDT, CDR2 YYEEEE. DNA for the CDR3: TGCGCCAGCAGCCTCGGACTGGCCTACAATGAGCAGTTCTTC. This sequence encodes CASSLGLAYNEQFF.

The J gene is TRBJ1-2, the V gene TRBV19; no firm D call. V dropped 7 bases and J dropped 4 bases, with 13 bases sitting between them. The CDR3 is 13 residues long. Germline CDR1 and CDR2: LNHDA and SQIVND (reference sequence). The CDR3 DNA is TGTGCCAGTACCTTGGCCGGGAGCTATGGCTACACCTTC. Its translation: CASTLAGSYGYTF.

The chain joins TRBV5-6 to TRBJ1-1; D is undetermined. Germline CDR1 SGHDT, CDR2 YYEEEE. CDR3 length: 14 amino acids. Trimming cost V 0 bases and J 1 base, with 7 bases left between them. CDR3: CASSLANSNTEAFF. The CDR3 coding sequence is TGTGCCAGCAGCTTGGCCAACTCGAACACTGAAGCTTTCTTT.

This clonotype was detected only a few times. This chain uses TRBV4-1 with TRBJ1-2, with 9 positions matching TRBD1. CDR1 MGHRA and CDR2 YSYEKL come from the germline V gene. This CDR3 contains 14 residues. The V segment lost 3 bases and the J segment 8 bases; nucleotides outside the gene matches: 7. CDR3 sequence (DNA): TGCGCCAGCAGCCAGATGGACAGGGGCGGCGGCTACACCTTC. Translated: CASSQMDRGGGYTF.

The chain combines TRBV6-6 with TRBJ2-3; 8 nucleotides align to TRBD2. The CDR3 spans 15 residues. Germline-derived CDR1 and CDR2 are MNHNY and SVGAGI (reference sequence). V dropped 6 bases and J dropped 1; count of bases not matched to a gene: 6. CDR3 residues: CASRKREKRTDTQYF. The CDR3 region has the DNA TGTGCCAGCAGGAAGCGGGAGAAGCGCACAGATACGCAGTATTTT.

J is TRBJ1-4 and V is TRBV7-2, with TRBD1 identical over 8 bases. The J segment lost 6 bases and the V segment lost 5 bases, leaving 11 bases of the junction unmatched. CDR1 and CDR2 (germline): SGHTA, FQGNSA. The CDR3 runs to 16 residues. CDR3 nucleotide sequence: TGTGCCAGCAGCCCACAACATACAGGGGGGTATGAAAAACTGTTTTTT. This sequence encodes CASSPQHTGGYEKLFF.

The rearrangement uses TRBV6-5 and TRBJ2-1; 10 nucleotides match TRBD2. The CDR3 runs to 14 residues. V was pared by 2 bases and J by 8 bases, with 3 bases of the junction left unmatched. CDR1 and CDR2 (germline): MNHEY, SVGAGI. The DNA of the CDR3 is TGTGCCAGCAGTTACGGAGCGGGAGGGGATGAGCAGTTCTTC. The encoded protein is CASSYGAGGDEQFF.

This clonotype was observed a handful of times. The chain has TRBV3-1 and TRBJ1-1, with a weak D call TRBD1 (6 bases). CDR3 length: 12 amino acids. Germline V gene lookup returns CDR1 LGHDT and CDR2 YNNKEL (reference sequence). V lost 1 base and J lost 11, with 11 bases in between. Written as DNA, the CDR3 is TGTGCCAGCAGCCAAGGGGGGCCAGGGGCTTTCTTT. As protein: CASSQGGPGAFF.

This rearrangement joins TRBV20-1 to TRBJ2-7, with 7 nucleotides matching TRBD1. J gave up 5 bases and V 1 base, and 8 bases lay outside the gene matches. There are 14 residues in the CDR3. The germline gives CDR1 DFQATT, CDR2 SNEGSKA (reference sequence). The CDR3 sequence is CSARALRGTDEQYF. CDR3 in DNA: TGCAGTGCTAGAGCGCTCAGGGGGACGGACGAGCAGTACTTC.

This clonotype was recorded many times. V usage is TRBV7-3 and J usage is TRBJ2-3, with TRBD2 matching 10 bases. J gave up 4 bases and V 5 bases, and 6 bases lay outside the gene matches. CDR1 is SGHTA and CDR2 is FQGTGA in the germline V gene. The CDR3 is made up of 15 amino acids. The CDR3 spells CASSPLAGRADTQYF. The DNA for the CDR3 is TGTGCCAGCAGCCCACTAGCGGGACGCGCAGATACGCAGTATTTT.

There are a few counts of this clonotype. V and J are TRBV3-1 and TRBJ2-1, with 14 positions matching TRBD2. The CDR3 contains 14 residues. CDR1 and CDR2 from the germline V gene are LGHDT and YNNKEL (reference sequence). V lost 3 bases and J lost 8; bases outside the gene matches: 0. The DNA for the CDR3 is TGTGCCAGCAGCCAGGGACTAGCGGGGGATGAGCAGTTCTTC. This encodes CASSQGLAGDEQFF.

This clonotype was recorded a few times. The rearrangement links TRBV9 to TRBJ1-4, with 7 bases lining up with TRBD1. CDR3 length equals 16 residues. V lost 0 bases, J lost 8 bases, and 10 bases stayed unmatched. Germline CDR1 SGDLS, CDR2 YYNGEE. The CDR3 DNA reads TGTGCCAGCAGCGTAGGGATTCGGGGGACAGACGAAAAACTGTTTTTT. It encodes CASSVGIRGTDEKLFF.

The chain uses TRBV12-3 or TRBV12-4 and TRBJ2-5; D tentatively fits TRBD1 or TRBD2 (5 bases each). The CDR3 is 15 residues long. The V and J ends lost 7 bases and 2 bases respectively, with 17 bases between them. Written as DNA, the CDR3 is TGTGCCAGCACCTTCGGATGGGACCCTCAAGAGACCCAGTACTTC. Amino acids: CASTFGWDPQETQYF.

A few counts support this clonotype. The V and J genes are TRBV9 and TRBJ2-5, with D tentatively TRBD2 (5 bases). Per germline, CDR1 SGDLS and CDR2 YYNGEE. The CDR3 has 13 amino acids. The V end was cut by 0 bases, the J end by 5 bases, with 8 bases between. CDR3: CASSVAPGETQYF. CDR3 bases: TGTGCCAGCAGCGTAGCTCCGGGGGAGACCCAGTACTTC.

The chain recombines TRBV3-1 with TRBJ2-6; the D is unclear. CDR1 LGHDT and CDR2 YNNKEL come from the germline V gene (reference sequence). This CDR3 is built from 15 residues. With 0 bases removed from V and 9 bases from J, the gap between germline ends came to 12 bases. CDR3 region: CASSQDIRFNNVLTF. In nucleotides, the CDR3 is TGTGCCAGCAGCCAAGACATCAGGTTTAACAACGTCCTGACTTTC.

The chain's CDR3 is CSAFGGESYEQYF. In DNA, the CDR3 is TGCAGTGCTTTTGGGGGGGAGAGCTACGAGCAGTACTTC. The V gene is TRBV20-1, the J gene TRBJ2-7, with 7 bases matching TRBD2. The CDR3 loop spans 13 amino acids. The germline V gene encodes CDR1 DFQATT and CDR2 SNEGSKA (reference sequence). V trimming: 5 bases; J trimming: 3 bases; junction bases outside the gene matches: 7.

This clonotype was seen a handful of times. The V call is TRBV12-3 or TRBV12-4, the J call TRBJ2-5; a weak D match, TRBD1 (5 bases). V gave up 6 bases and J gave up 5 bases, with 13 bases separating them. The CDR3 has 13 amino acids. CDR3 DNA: TGTGCCAGCAGCCCCTGGGGCCGGGAGACCCAGTACTTC. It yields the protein CASSPWGRETQYF.

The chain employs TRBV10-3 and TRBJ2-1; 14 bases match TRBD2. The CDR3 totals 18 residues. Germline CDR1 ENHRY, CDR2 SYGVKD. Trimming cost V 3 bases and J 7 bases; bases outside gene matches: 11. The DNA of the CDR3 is TGTGCCATCAGTGAACTAGCTACTGGACTAGCGGGAGGTAATGAGCAGTTCTTC. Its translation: CAISELATGLAGGNEQFF.

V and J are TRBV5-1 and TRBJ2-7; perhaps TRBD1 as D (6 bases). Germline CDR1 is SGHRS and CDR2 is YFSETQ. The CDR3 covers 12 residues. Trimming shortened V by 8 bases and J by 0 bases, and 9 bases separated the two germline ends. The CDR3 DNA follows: TGCGCCAGTGGGGACAACTCCTACGAGCAGTACTTC. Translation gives CASGDNSYEQYF.

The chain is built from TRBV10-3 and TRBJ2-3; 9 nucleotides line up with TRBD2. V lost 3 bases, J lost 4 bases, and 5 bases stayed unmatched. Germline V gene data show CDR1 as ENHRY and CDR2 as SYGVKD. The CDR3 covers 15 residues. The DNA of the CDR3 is TGTGCCATCAGTGACCCCGGGACTAGCTCAGATACGCAGTATTTT. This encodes CAISDPGTSSDTQYF.